This T cell receptor beta chain was documented in a study of shared clonotypes between healthy human individuals. About the research overall: CD4 naive cells filled three plates per donor, CD4 memory three, CD8 naive two and CD8 memory one.

In the original processing: Junction-only sequences produced by ImmunoSEQ had no quality scores, so filtering differed. The repertoire was sequenced with immunoSEQ multiplex PCR; TCRdb's copy has only in-frame clones and lacks some. V, J and clone size are taken as reported in that table, and D and trimming were inferred from the DNA itself. Here the sample spans about 2.4 million clones, roughly 92% being singletons. Overall study results and limits: Owing to a small donor count, the genetic and exposure-history diversity represented was limited. An anticipated effect of sequencing depth on clonotype sharing among donors was recognized.

This CDR3 has 14 residues. Per the germline V gene, CDR1 is SGHAT and CDR2 is FQNNGV. J was trimmed by 9 bases and V by 5 bases; bases with no gene match: 8. Details on this clone: The antigen is not known.

The specimen sequenced was naive CD4+ T cells sorted from blood. Described subset: CD45RA+ positively selected. The chain employs TRBV11-2 and TRBJ2-1; 9 nucleotides align to TRBD1. This receptor was obtained from a man younger than 30 in good health. This CDR3 reads CASSRGQGFSEQFF. The CDR3 coding sequence is TGTGCCAGCAGCAGGGGACAGGGATTTAGTGAGCAGTTCTTC.